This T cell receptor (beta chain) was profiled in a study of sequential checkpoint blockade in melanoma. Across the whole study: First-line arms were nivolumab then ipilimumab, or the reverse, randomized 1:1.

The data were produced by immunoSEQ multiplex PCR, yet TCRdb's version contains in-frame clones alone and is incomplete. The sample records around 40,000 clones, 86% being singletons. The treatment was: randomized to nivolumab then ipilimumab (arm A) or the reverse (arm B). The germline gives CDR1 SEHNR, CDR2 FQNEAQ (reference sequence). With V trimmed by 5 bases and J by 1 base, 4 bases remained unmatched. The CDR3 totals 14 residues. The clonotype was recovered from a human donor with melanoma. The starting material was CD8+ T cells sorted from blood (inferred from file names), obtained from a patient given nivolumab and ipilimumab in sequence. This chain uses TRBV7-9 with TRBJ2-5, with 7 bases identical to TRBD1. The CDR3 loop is CASSLDRAQETQYF. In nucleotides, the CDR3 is TGTGCCAGCAGCCTTGACAGGGCCCAAGAGACCCAGTACTTC. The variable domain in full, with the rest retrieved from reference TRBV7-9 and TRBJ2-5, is DTGVSQNPRHKITKRGQNVTFRCDPISEHNRLYWYRQTLGQGPEFLTYFQNEAQLEKSRLLSDRFSAERPKGSFSTLEIQRTEQGDSAMYLCASSLDRAQETQYFGPGTRLLVL.